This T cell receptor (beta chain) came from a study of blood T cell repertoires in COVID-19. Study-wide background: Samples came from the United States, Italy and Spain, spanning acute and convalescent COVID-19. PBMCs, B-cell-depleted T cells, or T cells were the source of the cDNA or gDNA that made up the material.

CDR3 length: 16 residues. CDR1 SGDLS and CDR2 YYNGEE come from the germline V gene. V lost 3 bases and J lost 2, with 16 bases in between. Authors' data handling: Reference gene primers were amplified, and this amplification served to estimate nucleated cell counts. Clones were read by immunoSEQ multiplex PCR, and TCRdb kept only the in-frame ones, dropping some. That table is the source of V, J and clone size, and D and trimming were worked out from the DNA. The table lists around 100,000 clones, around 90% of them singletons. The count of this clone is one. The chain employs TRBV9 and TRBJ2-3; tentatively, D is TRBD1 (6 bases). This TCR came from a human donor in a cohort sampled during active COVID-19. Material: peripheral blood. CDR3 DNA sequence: TGTGCCAGCAGCGACCAGCAGGGGACCTACACAGATACGCAGTATTTT. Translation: CASSDQQGTYTDTQYF.